The 15 T cell receptor beta chains in this list originate from one sample, sequenced in a study of T cell clusters in autoimmune cytopenias. Multiplex touch-down PCR amplified TRB using TRB-A and TRB-B pools in one tube. No DNA is given; TCRdb re-called the multiplex PCR reads and lists each CDR3 protein once. The listing records roughly 6,900 distinct CDR3 sequences. Each sample's input was 250 ng genomic DNA, some 38,000 genome equivalents. These data also formed part of another study, on T cell repertoires in aging, cancer and after chemotherapy.

The sequencing input was peripheral blood. The receptor set was obtained from a human donor in good health.

This clonotype is labeled medium-sized (0.01 to 0.1%) based on frequency. CDR3 sequence reads: CAWRGRGGNQPQHF. The genes are TRBV30 and TRBJ1-5. The CDR3 is 14 amino acids. Germline V gives CDR1 GTSNPN, CDR2 SVGIG (reference sequence).

The chain links TRBV5-4 to TRBJ2-1; TCRdb lists TRBD1, though no DNA is available to test this call. The CDR3 contains 15 residues. CDR1 and CDR2 from the germline V gene are SGHNT and YYREEE (reference sequence). CDR3 protein: CASSQGGATYNEQFF.

V and J are TRBV20-1 and TRBJ1-5. Germline values: CDR1 DFQATT, CDR2 SNEGSKA (reference sequence). This CDR3 region has 13 residues. Here the CDR3 reads CSANSLSNQPQHF.

Frequency places this clonotype as large (0.1 to 1%). CDR3 protein: CASKDYNEQFF. This sequence joins TRBV19 and TRBJ2-1. Germline CDR1 and CDR2: LNHDA and SQIVND (reference sequence). The CDR3 has 11 amino acids.

The chain couples TRBV18 to TRBJ2-3; TCRdb designates TRBD1, a call that cannot be tested without DNA. The germline V gene has CDR1 KGHSH and CDR2 LQKENI. The CDR3 loop spans 15 amino acids. This CDR3 is CASSPAGATGLTQYF.

The chain joins TRBV5-1 to TRBJ2-2. This CDR3 has 14 residues. CDR1 is SGHRS, CDR2 YFSETQ, per germline. This CDR3 is CASSVVGFTGELFF.

The rearrangement joins TRBV27 to TRBJ1-3; TCRdb's D call of TRBD1 is untestable without DNA. CDR1 and CDR2 (germline): MNHEY, SMNVEV (reference sequence). This CDR3 contains 14 residues. This chain's CDR3 is CASLQGESGNTIYF.

This chain connects TRBV6-5 to TRBJ1-1; TCRdb's D gene call, TRBD1, goes unchecked for lack of DNA. Germline CDR1 and CDR2: MNHEY and SVGAGI. CDR3 size: 12 residues. CDR3 residues: CATSTGSTEAFF.

The chain combines TRBV18 with TRBJ2-1; TCRdb proposes TRBD1, but this gene call is untestable without DNA. Germline CDR1 KGHSH, CDR2 LQKENI. This CDR3 has 14 residues. CDR3 loop: CASSPQRGDNEQFF.

This clonotype is labeled medium-sized based on frequency. V is TRBV29-1 and J is TRBJ2-2; absent DNA, TCRdb's TRBD2 call cannot be checked. The length of the CDR3 is 14 residues. Germline CDR1 SQVTM, CDR2 ANQGSEA. This CDR3 is CSVERGASTGELFF.

CDR3: CASNPGVGNQHQHF. The chain joins TRBV6-1 to TRBJ1-5; TCRdb selects TRBD1, and the lack of DNA leaves this call unchecked. The CDR3 is 14 amino acids. The germline gives CDR1 MNHNS, CDR2 SASEGT.

This clonotype is identified as medium-sized from frequency. The chain links TRBV6-5 to TRBJ2-2; TCRdb reports TRBD1, a call that lacks DNA to check it against. CDR3 length: 15 residues. Germline-derived CDR1 and CDR2 are MNHEY and SVGAGI. This chain's CDR3 is CASSPKGVNTGELFF.

Frequency places this clonotype as medium-sized. The rearrangement links TRBV6-5 to TRBJ2-7; the D gene TCRdb calls, TRBD2, cannot be checked with no DNA. Germline CDR1 and CDR2: MNHEY and SVGAGI. The CDR3 has 17 residues. CDR3 sequence: CASRGTSGSFSPYEQYF.

The chain employs TRBV7-2 and TRBJ2-7; without DNA, the TCRdb call of TRBD2 cannot be checked. Germline V gene data show CDR1 as SGHTA and CDR2 as FQGNSA. This CDR3 contains 15 residues. This CDR3 reads CASSLKSGRRYEQYF.

This chain joins TRBV6-5 and TRBJ1-3. The CDR3 is 15 amino acids. CDR1 and CDR2 (germline): MNHEY, SVGAGI. The chain's CDR3 is CASSYSRAPGNTIYF.